Following are 13 T cell receptor beta chains from one sample sequenced in a study of blood T cell repertoires in COVID-19. Generated by immunoSEQ multiplex PCR, the TCRdb table keeps only in-frame clones and is missing some. Of 20,000 or so clones in the sample, about 86% were seen once. Input material: peripheral blood. Source of these receptors: a man between 65 and 79 years old with acute or convalescent COVID-19.

The rearrangement joins TRBV3-1 (or the pseudogene TRBV3-2) to TRBJ2-2; 8 bases fit TRBD2. Germline CDR1 is LGHDT and CDR2 is YNNKEL (reference sequence). CDR3 length: 16 amino acids. V lost 2 bases to trimming and J lost 8 bases; unmatched junction nucleotides: 10. CDR3 protein: CASSQPRAGGTGELFF. CDR3 in DNA: TGTGCCAGCAGCCAACCTCGGGCGGGAGGAACAGGGGAGCTGTTTTTT.

The genes are TRBV18 and TRBJ2-5; perhaps TRBD2 as D (6 bases). CDR1 is KGHSH and CDR2 is LQKENI in the germline V gene. The CDR3 is made up of 16 amino acids. V lost 3 bases and J 1 base, leaving 15 bases between the germline ends. CDR3 in amino acids: CASSPVGGESQETQYF. The CDR3 region has the DNA TGTGCCAGCTCACCGGTCGGGGGAGAGAGCCAAGAGACCCAGTACTTC.

This clone was observed a single time. The chain uses TRBV6-5 and TRBJ1-4; D gene unclear. Trimming cost V 0 bases and J 4 bases, with 12 bases left between them. The CDR3 sequence is 16 residues long. The germline gives CDR1 MNHEY, CDR2 SVGAGI. The CDR3 is CASSYSMRGFNEKLFF. The CDR3 nucleotides are TGTGCCAGCAGTTACTCGATGAGAGGGTTTAATGAAAAACTGTTTTTT.

The chain is built from TRBV11-3 and TRBJ2-2; D unresolved. The CDR3 has 15 amino acids. Germline CDR1 SGHNT, CDR2 YENEEA. Trimming removed 2 bases at V and 2 bases at J, with 9 bases between. Here the CDR3 reads CASSLYGDNTGELFF. The CDR3 DNA is TGTGCCAGCAGCTTATACGGTGATAACACCGGGGAGCTGTTTTTT.

CDR3 bases: TGTGCCAGCAGTCTCCATTCACAGGGGGATAATTCACCCCTCCACTTT. This translates into CASSLHSQGDNSPLHF. This chain joins TRBV27 and TRBJ1-6, with 8 bases aligning to TRBD1. This CDR3 has 16 amino acids. CDR1 is MNHEY, CDR2 SMNVEV, per germline (reference sequence). The V gene end was trimmed by 5 bases and the J gene end by 5 bases; junction bases not matched to a gene: 8.

This chain uses TRBV7-2 with TRBJ1-2; 8 bases line up with TRBD1. Looked up from germline, CDR1 is SGHTA and CDR2 is FQGNSA. The CDR3 contains 13 residues. The V gene end was trimmed by 3 bases and the J gene end by 8 bases; junction bases not matched to a gene: 5. CDR3 loop: CASSLTGVDGYTF. In DNA, the CDR3 is TGTGCCAGCAGCTTGACAGGGGTTGACGGCTACACCTTC.

The rearrangement joins TRBV19 to TRBJ2-2; 9 bases are a match to TRBD1. After removal of 7 bases from V and 7 bases from J, the junction contained 7 bases not matched to a gene. CDR1 and CDR2 (germline): LNHDA, SQIVND (reference sequence). The length of the CDR3 is 14 residues. CDR3 nucleotide sequence: TGTGCCAGTACCGACAGGGGGTATAACGGGGAGCTGTTTTTT. This codes for CASTDRGYNGELFF.

The J gene is TRBJ2-3, the V gene TRBV6-5; 7 nucleotides match TRBD2. The CDR3 contains 14 residues. The V gene's germline CDR1 is MNHEY and CDR2 SVGAGI. Germline trimming cut 2 bases from V and 5 bases from J; bases unmatched to any gene: 4. CDR3 sequence: CASSYVAGEDTQYF. CDR3 bases: TGTGCCAGCAGTTACGTGGCGGGAGAAGATACGCAGTATTTT.

This clone was counted a single time. The chain links TRBV9 to TRBJ1-2, with D possibly being TRBD1 (6 bases). From germline, CDR1 is SGDLS and CDR2 YYNGEE. The V end lost 3 bases, the J end lost 0 bases, and 12 bases lay between the germline ends. CDR3 length: 15 residues. CDR3 protein: CASSGKDRTNYGYTF. CDR3 in DNA: TGTGCCAGCAGCGGGAAGGACAGAACTAACTATGGCTACACCTTC.

The chain's CDR3 is CASSFQPGQGSEKLFF. CDR3 sequence (DNA): TGTGCCAGCAGCTTCCAACCGGGACAGGGGAGTGAAAAACTGTTTTTT. The genes are TRBV11-2 and TRBJ1-4; 10 bases line up with TRBD1. Trimming cost V 3 bases and J 7 bases; bases outside gene matches: 8. The CDR3 runs 16 residues. CDR1 and CDR2 (germline): SGHAT, FQNNGV.

The chain is built from TRBV5-1 and TRBJ2-3; TRBD2 agrees at 13 bases. The CDR3 sequence is 16 residues long. The junction had 7 bases not matched to a gene; V was cut back by 3 bases and J by 6 bases. Per germline, CDR1 SGHRS and CDR2 YFSETQ. CDR3 DNA sequence: TGCGCCAGCAGCTCTGGACTAGCGGGAGTAACGGATACGCAGTATTTT. Amino acid sequence: CASSSGLAGVTDTQYF. Supplemented by reference TRBV5-1 and TRBJ2-3, the full variable domain reads KAGVTQTPRYLIKTRGQQVTLSCSPISGHRSVSWYQQTPGQGLQFLFEYFSETQRNKGNFPGRFSGRQFSNSRSEMNVSTLELGDSALYLCASSSGLAGVTDTQYFGPGTRLTVL.

The V call is TRBV19, the J call TRBJ2-4; tentative D call: TRBD2 (6 bases). Trimming removed 3 bases at V and 6 bases at J, with 15 bases between. Germline V gives CDR1 LNHDA, CDR2 SQIVND (reference sequence). The CDR3 is 15 residues long. CDR3 amino acids: CASSMVGTGVNIQYF. The CDR3 DNA reads TGTGCCAGTAGTATGGTAGGGACTGGCGTAAACATTCAGTACTTC.

Remarks on this clone: One junction end disagrees with the germline gene, perhaps due to a read error. The chain employs TRBV16 and TRBJ1-5; D call uncertain. The CDR3 totals 15 residues. CDR1 is KGHSY and CDR2 is FQNENV in the germline V gene. CDR3 in amino acids: CASTESGDSYQPQHF. In nucleotides, the CDR3 is TGTGCCAGCACCGAATCCGGGGATAGCTATCAGCCCCAGCATTTT.